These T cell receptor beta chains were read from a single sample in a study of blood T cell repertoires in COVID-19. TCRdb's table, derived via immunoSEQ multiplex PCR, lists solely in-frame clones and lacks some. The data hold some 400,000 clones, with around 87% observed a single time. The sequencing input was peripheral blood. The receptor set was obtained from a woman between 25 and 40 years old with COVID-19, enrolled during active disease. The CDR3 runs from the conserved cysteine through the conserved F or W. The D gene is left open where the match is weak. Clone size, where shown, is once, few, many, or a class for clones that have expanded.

CASSPTNNYPTDTQYF TGTGCCAGCAGCCCAACCAATAACTATCCCACAGATACGCAGTATTTT TRBV7-2 . once TRBJ2-3
CASSLGLDYEQYF TGCGCCAGCAGCTTGGGGCTTGACTACGAGCAGTACTTC TRBV5-1 . . TRBJ2-7
CASSQFEISGSGAYEQYF TGCGCCAGCAGTCAATTTGAAATCTCGGGTAGCGGGGCCTACGAGCAGTACTTC TRBV23-1 TRBD2 . TRBJ2-7
CASSPRTSSYEQYF TGCGCCAGCAGCCCCCGGACTAGCAGTTACGAGCAGTACTTC TRBV5-1 TRBD2 . TRBJ2-7
CASSWTGRRGEQYF TGTGCCAGCAGTTGGACAGGGAGGAGGGGCGAGCAGTACTTC TRBV28 TRBD1 . TRBJ2-7
CASSFADTQYF TGTGCCAGCAGTTTCGCAGATACGCAGTATTTT TRBV27 . . TRBJ2-3
CATSEPSSGTGSDYTF TGTGCCACCAGTGAGCCCTCATCCGGGACAGGGTCTGACTACACCTTC TRBV24-1 TRBD1 . TRBJ1-2
CASSGTSGPYEQYF TGCGCCAGCAGCGGAACTAGCGGGCCCTACGAGCAGTACTTC TRBV5-1 TRBD2 . TRBJ2-7
CASSLNGAGEKLFF TGTGCCAGCAGCTTAAATGGGGCAGGGGAAAAACTGTTTTTT TRBV13 . . TRBJ1-4
CASSAQGGYTEAFF TGTGCCAGCAGTGCCCAGGGTGGGTACACTGAAGCTTTCTTT TRBV6-2/TRBV6-3 . . TRBJ1-1
CASSDPVGRTDTQYF TGCGCCAGCAGTGACCCCGTTGGGCGCACAGATACGCAGTATTTT TRBV10-1 . . TRBJ2-3
CAWSAGLAGETQYF TGTGCCTGGAGTGCGGGACTAGCGGGGGAGACCCAGTACTTC TRBV30 TRBD2 . TRBJ2-5
CASSLAGNTEAFF TGTGCCAGCAGCTTAGCGGGGAACACTGAAGCTTTCTTT TRBV11-3 . . TRBJ1-1
CAWSPSWGDQPQHF TGTGCCTGGAGTCCATCATGGGGAGATCAGCCCCAGCATTTT TRBV30 . . TRBJ1-5
CAWSAAYEQYF TGTGCCTGGAGTGCCGCCTACGAGCAGTACTTC TRBV30 . . TRBJ2-7
CASSEAIAATYEQYF TGCGCCAGCAGTGAGGCGATAGCGGCTACCTACGAGCAGTACTTC TRBV10-1 . . TRBJ2-7
CASSHDSTYEQYF TGTGCCAGCAGCCACGACAGTACCTACGAGCAGTACTTC TRBV3-1/TRBV3-2 . . TRBJ2-7
CASSQDSGAGEKLFF TGCGCCAGCAGCCAAGATAGCGGGGCCGGGGAAAAACTGTTTTTT TRBV4-1 . . TRBJ1-4
CASSLALAPTWNVNGDTIYF TGTGCCAGCAGCTTGGCCTTAGCACCGACCTGGAACGTTAACGGGGACACCATATATTTT TRBV5-8 . once TRBJ1-3
CASTDRYGNTIYF TGTGCCAGCACCGACAGATATGGAAACACCATATATTTT TRBV3-1/TRBV3-2 . . TRBJ1-3
CSVEGSHEQYF TGCAGCGTTGAGGGCAGTCACGAGCAGTACTTC TRBV29-1 . . TRBJ2-7
CASSEAQTGPRGYTF TGTGCCAGCAGTGAAGCGCAGACGGGACCCAGGGGTTACACCTTC TRBV2 . . TRBJ1-2
CASSQGSAGATGELFF TGTGCCAGCAGCCAAGGCTCCGCGGGAGCCACCGGGGAGCTGTTTTTT TRBV4-2 TRBD2 . TRBJ2-2
CASSGPWRIGTYNEQFF TGTGCCAGCAGCGGCCCGTGGAGGATTGGGACCTACAATGAGCAGTTCTTC TRBV7-9 . . TRBJ2-1
CASSPGGQLGGYTF TGTGCCAGCAGCCCCGGGGGACAGCTTGGTGGCTACACCTTC TRBV7-9 TRBD1 . TRBJ1-2
CASSERGQRSSPLHF TGTGCCAGCAGTGAACGGGGACAGCGATCTTCACCCCTCCACTTT TRBV2 TRBD1 . TRBJ1-6
CASSPNRGLEQYF TGTGCCAGCAGCCCAAACAGGGGTTTGGAGCAGTACTTC TRBV7-3 TRBD1 . TRBJ2-7
CASSRGPGLEFNEQYF TGCGCCAGCAGCCGCGGGCCGGGACTAGAGTTTAACGAGCAGTACTTC TRBV5-1 TRBD2 . TRBJ2-7
CASSQGGYSNQPQHF TGTGCCAGCAGCCAAGGAGGGTATAGCAATCAGCCCCAGCATTTT TRBV3-1/TRBV3-2 . . TRBJ1-5
CASSRNIGTEAFF TGTGCCAGCAGCCGAAATATCGGCACTGAAGCTTTCTTT TRBV7-8 . . TRBJ1-1
CASRRGQFNSPLHF TGTGCCAGCAGAAGGGGACAGTTTAATTCACCCCTCCACTTT TRBV2 TRBD1 . TRBJ1-6
CASSYIAGVNEKLFF TGTGCCAGCAGTTACATTGCAGGGGTAAATGAAAAACTGTTTTTT TRBV6-5 . . TRBJ1-4
CASSNTSGSSYEQYF TGTGCCAGCAGCAATACTAGCGGGAGTTCTTACGAGCAGTACTTC TRBV3-1/TRBV3-2 TRBD2 . TRBJ2-7
CASSLSGGQLETQYF TGTGCCAGCAGTTTATCTGGGGGACAGCTAGAGACCCAGTACTTC TRBV27 TRBD1 . TRBJ2-5
CASSLLRQTNSPLHF TGTGCCAGCAGTTTATTACGACAGACAAATTCACCCCTCCACTTT TRBV28 . . TRBJ1-6
CASSFGIAGTYEQYF TGTGCCAGCAGTTTTGGGATAGCGGGCACCTACGAGCAGTACTTC TRBV28 TRBD2 . TRBJ2-7
CASSDGTANEKLFF TGCGCCAGCAGTGACGGGACAGCTAATGAAAAACTGTTTTTT TRBV10-1 TRBD1 . TRBJ1-4
CASSWEGPLGETQYF TGTGCCAGCAGTTGGGAGGGCCCATTAGGGGAGACCCAGTACTTC TRBV6-6 TRBD2 . TRBJ2-5
CASSYSRDTGELFF TGTGCCAGCAGTTACTCGAGAGATACCGGGGAGCTGTTTTTT TRBV6-5 . . TRBJ2-2
CASSKPSGKLFF TGTGCCAGCAGCAAGCCGAGCGGAAAACTGTTTTTT TRBV5-6 . . TRBJ1-4
CASSQDEGGTEAFF TGCGCCAGCAGCCAAGATGAGGGTGGCACTGAAGCTTTCTTT TRBV4-1 . few TRBJ1-1
CAWRAAREYGYTF TGTGCCTGGAGAGCTGCACGGGAGTATGGCTACACCTTC TRBV30 . . TRBJ1-2
CASSATGTGRDQPQHF TGTGCCAGTAGTGCGACCGGGACAGGGAGGGATCAGCCCCAGCATTTT TRBV19 TRBD1 . TRBJ1-5
CASSFEGAYEQYF TGTGCCAGCAGCTTCGAGGGAGCCTACGAGCAGTACTTC TRBV7-9 . . TRBJ2-7
CAWRALGTGKRNTEAFF TGTGCCTGGAGGGCACTGGGAACCGGGAAACGTAACACTGAAGCTTTCTTT TRBV30 . . TRBJ1-1
CASSLNRGGNEQFF TGTGCCAGCAGTCTAAACAGGGGGGGCAATGAGCAGTTCTTC TRBV7-9 . . TRBJ2-1
CASSRQSFDGYTF TGTGCCAGCAGCCGACAGTCTTTTGATGGCTACACCTTC TRBV12-3/TRBV12-4 . . TRBJ1-2
CASSPGGVGTEAFF TGCGCCAGCAGTCCGGGAGGGGTAGGAACTGAAGCTTTCTTT TRBV23-1 . . TRBJ1-1
CASSPTRMETQYF TGTGCCAGCTCACCAACGCGAATGGAGACCCAGTACTTC TRBV18 . . TRBJ2-5
CASRPGLGITDTQYF TGTGCCAGCAGGCCGGGACTAGGGATCACAGATACGCAGTATTTT TRBV2 TRBD2 few TRBJ2-3
CASSPGVAGAEQFF TGTGCCAGCAGCCCCGGGGTAGCGGGAGCTGAGCAGTTCTTC TRBV7-8 TRBD2 . TRBJ2-1
CASSFRTSQYF TGTGCCAGCAGTTTTAGGACTAGCCAGTACTTC TRBV12-3/TRBV12-4 TRBD2 . TRBJ2-7
CASSHRGGSIEQYF TGTGCCAGCAGTCACCGGGGGGGTTCTATAGAGCAGTACTTC TRBV28 TRBD2 . TRBJ2-7